This is a list of T cell receptor beta chains from one sample in a study of T cell changes during pregnancy in multiple sclerosis. This table comes from immunoSEQ multiplex PCR, and its TCRdb copy is limited to in-frame clones, with some not included. The sample has tens of thousands of clones; almost 95% are singletons. Sample: peripheral blood, taken in the third trimester of pregnancy. The receptor source for this set is a female donor in good health, enrolled as a control in a pregnancy study. CDR3s include the opening cysteine and the closing phenylalanine or tryptophan. A D gene is named only where the DNA matches it firmly. Some rows have no size entry. The others give once, few or many, or a class for an expanded clone.

d_gene: TRBD2; j_gene: TRBJ2-7; abundance: NA; v_gene: TRBV7-6; CDR3aa: CASSPSQTSAEQYF; CDR3nt: TGTGCCAGCAGCCCAAGCCAGACTAGCGCCGAGCAGTACTTC
d_gene: NA; j_gene: TRBJ2-7; abundance: NA; v_gene: TRBV19; CDR3aa: CASSRRGPYEQYF; CDR3nt: TGTGCCAGTAGTCGGCGGGGCCCCTACGAGCAGTACTTC
d_gene: TRBD2; j_gene: TRBJ2-1; abundance: NA; v_gene: TRBV7-3; CDR3aa: CASSLKGTSGIEQFF; CDR3nt: TGTGCCAGCAGCTTAAAAGGGACTAGCGGGATAGAGCAGTTCTTC
d_gene: TRBD1; j_gene: TRBJ2-1; abundance: NA; v_gene: TRBV5-1; CDR3aa: CASSLQGTGDGRQFF; CDR3nt: TGCGCCAGCAGCTTGCAAGGGACAGGGGACGGGAGGCAGTTCTTC
d_gene: TRBD1; j_gene: TRBJ2-7; abundance: NA; v_gene: TRBV28; CDR3aa: CASSSGEGQGRNGQYF; CDR3nt: TGTGCCAGCAGTTCTGGAGAGGGACAGGGTCGTAACGGGCAGTACTTC
d_gene: TRBD2; j_gene: TRBJ2-3; abundance: NA; v_gene: TRBV9; CDR3aa: CASSVAGADTQYF; CDR3nt: TGTGCCAGCAGCGTTGCGGGAGCAGATACGCAGTATTTT
d_gene: TRBD1; j_gene: TRBJ2-7; abundance: once; v_gene: TRBV11-2; CDR3aa: CASSSDRGLEQYF; CDR3nt: TGTGCCAGCAGCTCGGACAGGGGACTCGAGCAGTACTTC
d_gene: TRBD2; j_gene: TRBJ2-5; abundance: NA; v_gene: TRBV15; CDR3aa: CATSRETGVGSGRAETQYF; CDR3nt: TGTGCCACCAGCAGAGAAACCGGAGTGGGGAGCGGGAGGGCCGAGACCCAGTACTTC
d_gene: TRBD1; j_gene: TRBJ1-2; abundance: NA; v_gene: TRBV28; CDR3aa: CASTSPGTGDGYTF; CDR3nt: TGTGCCAGCACCTCACCGGGGACAGGGGATGGCTACACCTTC
d_gene: NA; j_gene: TRBJ1-2; abundance: once; v_gene: TRBV27; CDR3aa: CASSSSASGGASGYTF; CDR3nt: NA
d_gene: NA; j_gene: TRBJ1-6; abundance: once; v_gene: TRBV15; CDR3aa: CATSQTPGAYNSPLHF; CDR3nt: TGTGCCACCTCCCAAACCCCCGGGGCCTATAATTCACCCCTCCACTTT
d_gene: NA; j_gene: TRBJ1-1; abundance: few; v_gene: TRBV6-1; CDR3aa: CASSEMAENTEAFF; CDR3nt: TGTGCCAGCAGTGAAATGGCGGAGAACACTGAAGCTTTCTTT
d_gene: NA; j_gene: TRBJ2-7; abundance: NA; v_gene: TRBV15; CDR3aa: CATSRPTTGTYEQYF; CDR3nt: TGTGCCACCAGCAGACCCACGACAGGCACCTACGAGCAGTACTTC
d_gene: NA; j_gene: TRBJ2-1; abundance: NA; v_gene: TRBV6-1; CDR3aa: CASSVGTPFYNEQFF; CDR3nt: TGTGCCAGCAGTGTCGGGACACCATTCTACAATGAGCAGTTCTTC
d_gene: NA; j_gene: TRBJ2-7; abundance: NA; v_gene: TRBV27; CDR3aa: CASSLSLGTLTYEQYF; CDR3nt: TGTGCCAGCAGTTTATCGCTCGGGACACTTACCTACGAGCAGTACTTC
d_gene: NA; j_gene: TRBJ1-6; abundance: NA; v_gene: TRBV21-1; CDR3aa: CASSNVGLTSTYNSPLHF; CDR3nt: TGTGCCAGCAGCAATGTGGGCCTTACCTCCACCTATAATTCACCCCTCCACTTT